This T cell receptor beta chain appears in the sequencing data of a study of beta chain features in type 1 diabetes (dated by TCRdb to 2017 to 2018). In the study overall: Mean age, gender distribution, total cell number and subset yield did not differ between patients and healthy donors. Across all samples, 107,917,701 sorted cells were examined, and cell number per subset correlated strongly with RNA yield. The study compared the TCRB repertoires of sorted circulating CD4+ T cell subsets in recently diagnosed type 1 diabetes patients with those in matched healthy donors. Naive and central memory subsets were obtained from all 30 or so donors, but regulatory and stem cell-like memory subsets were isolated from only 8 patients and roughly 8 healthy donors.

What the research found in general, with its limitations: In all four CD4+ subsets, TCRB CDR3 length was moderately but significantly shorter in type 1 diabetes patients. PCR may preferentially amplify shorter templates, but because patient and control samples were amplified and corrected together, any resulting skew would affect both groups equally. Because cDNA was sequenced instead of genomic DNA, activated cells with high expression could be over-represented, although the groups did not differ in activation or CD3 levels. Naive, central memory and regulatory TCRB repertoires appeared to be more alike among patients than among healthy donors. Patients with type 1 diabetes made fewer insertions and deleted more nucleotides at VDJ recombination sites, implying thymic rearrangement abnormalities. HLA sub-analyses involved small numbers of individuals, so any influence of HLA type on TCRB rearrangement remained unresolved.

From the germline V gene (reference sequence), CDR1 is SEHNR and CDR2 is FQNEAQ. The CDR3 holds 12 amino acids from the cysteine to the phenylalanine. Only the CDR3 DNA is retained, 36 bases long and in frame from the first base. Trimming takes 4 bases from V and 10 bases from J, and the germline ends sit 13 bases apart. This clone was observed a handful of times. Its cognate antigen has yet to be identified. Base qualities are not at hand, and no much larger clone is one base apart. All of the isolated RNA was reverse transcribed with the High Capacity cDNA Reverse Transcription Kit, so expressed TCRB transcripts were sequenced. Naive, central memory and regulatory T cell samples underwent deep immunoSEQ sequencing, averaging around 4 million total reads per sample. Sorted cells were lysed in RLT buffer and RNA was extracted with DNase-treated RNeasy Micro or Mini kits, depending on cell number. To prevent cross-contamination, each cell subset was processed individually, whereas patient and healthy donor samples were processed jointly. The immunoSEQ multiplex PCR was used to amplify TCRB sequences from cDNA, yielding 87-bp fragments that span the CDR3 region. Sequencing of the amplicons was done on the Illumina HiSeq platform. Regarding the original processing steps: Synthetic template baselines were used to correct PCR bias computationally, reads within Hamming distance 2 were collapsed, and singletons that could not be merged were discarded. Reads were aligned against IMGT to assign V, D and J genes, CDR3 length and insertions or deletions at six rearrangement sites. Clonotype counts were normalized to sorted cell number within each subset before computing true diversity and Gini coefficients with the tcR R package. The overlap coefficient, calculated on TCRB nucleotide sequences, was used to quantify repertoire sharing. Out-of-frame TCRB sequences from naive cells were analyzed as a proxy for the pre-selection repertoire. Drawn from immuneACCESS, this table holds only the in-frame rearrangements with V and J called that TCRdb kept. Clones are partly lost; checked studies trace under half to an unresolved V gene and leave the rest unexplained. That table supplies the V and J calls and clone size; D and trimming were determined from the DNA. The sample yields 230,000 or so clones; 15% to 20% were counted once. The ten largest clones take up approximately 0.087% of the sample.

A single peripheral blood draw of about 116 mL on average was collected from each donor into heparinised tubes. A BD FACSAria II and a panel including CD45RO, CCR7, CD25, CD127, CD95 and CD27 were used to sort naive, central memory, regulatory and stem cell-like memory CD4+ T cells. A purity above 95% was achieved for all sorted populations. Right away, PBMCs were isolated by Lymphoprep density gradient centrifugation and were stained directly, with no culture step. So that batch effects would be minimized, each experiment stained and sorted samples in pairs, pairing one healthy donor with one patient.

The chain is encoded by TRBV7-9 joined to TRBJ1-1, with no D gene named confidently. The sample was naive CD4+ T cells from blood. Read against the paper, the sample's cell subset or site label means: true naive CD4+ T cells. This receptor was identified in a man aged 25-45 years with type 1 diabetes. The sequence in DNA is TGTGCCAGCAGCTCCCCGGCCCAAGGAGCTTTCTTT. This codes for CASSSPAQGAFF. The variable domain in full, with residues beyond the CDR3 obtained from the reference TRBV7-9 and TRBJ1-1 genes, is DTGVSQNPRHKITKRGQNVTFRCDPISEHNRLYWYRQTLGQGPEFLTYFQNEAQLEKSRLLSDRFSAERPKGSFSTLEIQRTEQGDSAMYLCASSSPAQGAFFGQGTRLTVV.